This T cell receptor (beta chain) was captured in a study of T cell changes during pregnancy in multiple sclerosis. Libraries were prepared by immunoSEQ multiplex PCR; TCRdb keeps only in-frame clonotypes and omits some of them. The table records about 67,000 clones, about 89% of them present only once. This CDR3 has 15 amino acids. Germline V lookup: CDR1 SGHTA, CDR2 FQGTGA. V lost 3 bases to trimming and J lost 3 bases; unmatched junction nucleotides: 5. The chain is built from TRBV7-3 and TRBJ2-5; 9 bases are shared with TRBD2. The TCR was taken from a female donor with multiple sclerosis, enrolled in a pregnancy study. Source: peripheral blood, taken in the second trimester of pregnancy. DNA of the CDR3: TGTGCCAGCAGCTTCGCGGGGGGGCCTGAAGAGACCCAGTACTTC. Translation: CASSFAGGPEETQYF. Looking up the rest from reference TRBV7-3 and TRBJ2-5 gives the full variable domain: GAGVSQTPSNKVTEKGKYVELRCDPISGHTALYWYRQSLGQGPEFLIYFQGTGAADDSGLPNDRFFAVRPEGSVSTLKIQRTERGDSAVYLCASSFAGGPEETQYFGPGTRLLVL.